The clone carrying this T cell receptor (beta chain) was seen only a few times. Its antigen is not identified. Each CDR3 protein gets one entry after TCRdb re-called the RT-PCR reads with MiXCR. The sample consists of about 530,000 distinct CDR3 sequences, 12% of them appearing once. The data belong to a study of response to subunit inactivated influenza vaccine. Notes on the study in general: It was the authors' suggestion that each seasonal influenza vaccination recruits few new T cells.

The V segment lost 2 bases and the J segment 1 base; nucleotides outside the gene matches: 12. Germline-derived CDR1 and CDR2 are SGHRS and YFSETQ. The CDR3 length is 19 residues. The TCR comes from a man aged 50 or older who received an inactivated influenza vaccine. This material consisted of PBMCs from blood, taken on the day of vaccination. This sequence joins TRBV5-1 and TRBJ2-6, with 7 nucleotides matching TRBD1. The CDR3 nucleotides are TGCGCCAGCAGCTTCCAGACCGGGACAGTGGCTTCTGGGGCCAACGTCCTGACTTTC. Translated, it gives CASSFQTGTVASGANVLTF.